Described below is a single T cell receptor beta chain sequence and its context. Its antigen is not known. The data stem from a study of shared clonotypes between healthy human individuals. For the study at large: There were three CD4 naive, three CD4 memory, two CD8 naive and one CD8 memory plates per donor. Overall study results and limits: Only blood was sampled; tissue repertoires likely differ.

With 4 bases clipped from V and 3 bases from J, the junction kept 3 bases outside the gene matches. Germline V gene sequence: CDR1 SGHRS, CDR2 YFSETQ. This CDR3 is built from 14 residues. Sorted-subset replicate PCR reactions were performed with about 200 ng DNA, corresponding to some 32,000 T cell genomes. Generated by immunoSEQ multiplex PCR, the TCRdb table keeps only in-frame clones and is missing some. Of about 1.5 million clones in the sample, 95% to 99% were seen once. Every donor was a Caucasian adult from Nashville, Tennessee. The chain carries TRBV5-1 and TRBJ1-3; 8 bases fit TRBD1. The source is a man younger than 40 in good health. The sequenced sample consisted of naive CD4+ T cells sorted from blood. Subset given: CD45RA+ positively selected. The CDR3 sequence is CASSPTGGGNTIYF. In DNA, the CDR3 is TGCGCCAGCAGCCCAACAGGGGGTGGAAACACCATATATTTT. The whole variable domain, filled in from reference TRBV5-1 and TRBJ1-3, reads KAGVTQTPRYLIKTRGQQVTLSCSPISGHRSVSWYQQTPGQGLQFLFEYFSETQRNKGNFPGRFSGRQFSNSRSEMNVSTLELGDSALYLCASSPTGGGNTIYFGEGSWLTVV.